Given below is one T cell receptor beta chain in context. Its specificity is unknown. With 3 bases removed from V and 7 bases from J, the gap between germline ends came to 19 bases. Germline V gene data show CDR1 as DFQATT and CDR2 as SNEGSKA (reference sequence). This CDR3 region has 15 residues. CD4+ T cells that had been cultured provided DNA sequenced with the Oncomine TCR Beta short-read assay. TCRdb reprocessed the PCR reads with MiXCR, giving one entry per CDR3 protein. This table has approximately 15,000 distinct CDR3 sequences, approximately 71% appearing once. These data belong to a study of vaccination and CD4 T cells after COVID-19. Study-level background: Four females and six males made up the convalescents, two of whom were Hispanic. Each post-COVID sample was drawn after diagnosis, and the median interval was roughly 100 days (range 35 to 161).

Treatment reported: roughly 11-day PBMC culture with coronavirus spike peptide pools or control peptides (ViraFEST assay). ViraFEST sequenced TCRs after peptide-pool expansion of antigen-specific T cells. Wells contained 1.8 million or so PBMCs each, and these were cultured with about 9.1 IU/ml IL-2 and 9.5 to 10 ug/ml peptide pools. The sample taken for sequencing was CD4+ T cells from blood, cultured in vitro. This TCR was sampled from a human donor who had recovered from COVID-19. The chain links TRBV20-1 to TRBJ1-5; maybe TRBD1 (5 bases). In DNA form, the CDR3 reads TGCAGTGCTAGCAAGGGGCAGGGAGGTCGACAGCCCCAGCATTTT. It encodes CSASKGQGGRQPQHF.